The 31 T cell receptor beta chains below come from one sample, sequenced in a study of patients and donors after allogeneic stem cell transplantation. MiXCR was run by TCRdb on the RT-PCR reads, yielding one entry per CDR3 protein. The table lists around 170,000 distinct CDR3 sequences, 24% of them singletons. Sequenced material: blood, either unsorted or a sorted T cell fraction (not recorded which). All receptors come from a human donor who was either an allogeneic HSCT recipient or a stem cell or donor lymphocyte infusion donor (not recorded which). It is not recorded whose cells these are; they may come from a transplant donor.

This clonotype occurred many times. The chain employs TRBV5-6 and TRBJ1-1; tentative D call: TRBD1 (5 bases). There are 13 residues in the CDR3. V lost 4 bases and J 7 bases, leaving 14 bases between the germline ends. CDR1 is SGHDT, CDR2 YYEEEE, per germline. Here the CDR3 DNA reads TGTGCCAGCAGCCGTCCGGTCCAGGGTGAAGCTTTCTTT. Translation: CASSRPVQGEAFF.

This clonotype was counted between two and nine times. The genes are TRBV2 and TRBJ2-3; 11 bases match TRBD1. The CDR3 spans 16 residues. Germline lookup yields CDR1 SNHLY and CDR2 FYNNEI. The junction had 12 bases not matched to a gene; V was cut back by 7 bases and J by 6 bases. The DNA of the CDR3 is TGTGCCAGCAAAGAACGGACAGGGGGCTACACGGATACGCAGTATTTT. Residues: CASKERTGGYTDTQYF.

The rearrangement uses TRBV20-1 and TRBJ1-1; a weak D match, TRBD1 (6 bases). The CDR3 loop spans 17 amino acids. Germline V gene lookup returns CDR1 DFQATT and CDR2 SNEGSKA (reference sequence). The ends were cut back, 2 bases at V and 1 base at J, with 20 bases in the middle. CDR3 DNA: TGCAGTGCTAGATTCGAACAGGGAACTTTCAAGAACACTGAAGCTTTCTTT. Protein product: CSARFEQGTFKNTEAFF.

This clonotype was seen only a few times. The V call is TRBV5-1, the J call TRBJ1-1; no reliable D call. This CDR3 is 12 amino acids long. V was trimmed by 1 base and J by 5 bases, leaving 6 bases between them. In germline, CDR1 is SGHRS, CDR2 YFSETQ. CDR3 protein: CASSLSGTEAFF. The CDR3 bases are TGCGCCAGCAGCTTGTCTGGGACTGAAGCTTTCTTT.

This clonotype was seen only once. The chain recombines TRBV6-4 with TRBJ2-1; TRBD2 aligns across 7 bases. With 5 bases clipped from V and 8 bases from J, the junction kept 18 bases outside the gene matches. CDR3 length equals 17 residues. From germline, CDR1 is MRHNA and CDR2 SNTAGT. CDR3 nucleotide sequence: TGTGCCAGCAGTAATGAATACAACTGGCGGGAGAGAGATGAGCAGTTCTTC. Translated: CASSNEYNWRERDEQFF.

This clonotype occurred a few times. CDR3 sequence reads: CASRAGTGYGYTF. The CDR3 bases are TGTGCCAGCAGAGCCGGGACAGGGTATGGCTACACCTTC. The V call is TRBV27, the J call TRBJ1-2; 9 positions agree with TRBD1. Germline assignment: CDR1 MNHEY and CDR2 SMNVEV (reference sequence). V gave up 6 bases and J gave up 5 bases; unmatched junction bases: 4. This CDR3 contains 13 residues.

The chain uses TRBV2 and TRBJ2-1; possibly TRBD2 for D (5 bases). CDR3 size: 17 residues. V was pared by 6 bases and J by 3 bases, with 21 bases between. The germline CDR1 and CDR2 sequences are SNHLY and FYNNEI. The CDR3 DNA is TGTGCCAGCAGGGTGTCGAGCGGCCCCCGGAGCTACAATGAGCAGTTCTTC. This translates into CASRVSSGPRSYNEQFF.

V is TRBV10-3 and J is TRBJ1-5; D remains unclear. The ends were cut back, 4 bases at V and 5 bases at J, with 15 bases in the middle. The germline gives CDR1 ENHRY, CDR2 SYGVKD. This CDR3 has 15 amino acids. The CDR3 is CAISGTVVGDQPQHF. As DNA, the CDR3 is TGTGCCATCAGTGGGACCGTGGTCGGGGATCAGCCCCAGCATTTT.

This clonotype was observed many times. The CDR3: CAISGQYAVSFYGYTF. The CDR3 DNA is TGTGCCATCAGTGGACAGTACGCAGTCTCTTTCTATGGCTACACCTTC. The chain has TRBV10-3 and TRBJ1-2; D may be TRBD1 (5 bases). Germline assignment: CDR1 ENHRY and CDR2 SYGVKD. Trimming pared 4 bases from V and 4 bases from J, leaving 19 bases between. This CDR3 comprises 16 residues.

A few counts support this clonotype. The V gene is TRBV4-1, the J gene TRBJ2-4, with D possibly being TRBD2 (5 bases). V lost 1 base and J lost 4, with 11 bases in between. In germline, CDR1 is MGHRA, CDR2 YSYEKL. The CDR3 totals 15 residues. CDR3 region: CASSQVSSGKNIQYF. CDR3 sequence (DNA): TGCGCCAGCAGCCAAGTCAGCAGCGGAAAAAACATTCAGTACTTC.

This clonotype has only a few counts. This chain uses TRBV24-1 with TRBJ2-1, with TRBD1 identical over 8 bases. Trimming cost V 3 bases and J 4 bases; bases outside gene matches: 10. The CDR3 runs to 17 residues. From germline, CDR1 is KGHDR and CDR2 SFDVKD. CDR3 region: CATSDVGETGVYNEQFF. Written as DNA, the CDR3 is TGTGCCACCAGTGATGTCGGCGAGACAGGGGTTTACAATGAGCAGTTCTTC.

J is TRBJ1-5 and V is TRBV12-3 or TRBV12-4; TRBD1 matches at 9 bases. J gave up 9 bases and V 5 bases, and 2 bases lay outside the gene matches. CDR3 length equals 12 residues. This chain's CDR3 is CASSGQGWPQHF. The CDR3 DNA sequence: TGTGCCAGCAGTGGACAGGGGTGGCCCCAGCATTTT.

A few counts support this clonotype. This rearrangement joins TRBV28 to TRBJ2-7, with 8 bases aligning to TRBD1. Germline V CDR1 and CDR2: MDHEN, SYDVKM. There are 15 residues in the CDR3. The V and J ends lost 6 bases and 3 bases, in that order; junction bases with no gene match: 10. The CDR3 region has the DNA TGTGCCAGCAGCAAACCTCGACAGGGGTACTACGAGCAGTACTTC. As protein: CASSKPRQGYYEQYF.

This clonotype was counted between two and nine times. The rearrangement links TRBV11-2 to TRBJ2-7; TRBD1 aligns across 12 bases. The CDR3 is 15 residues long. Germline CDR1 SGHAT, CDR2 FQNNGV. With V trimmed by 4 bases and J by 4 bases, 5 bases remained unmatched. This CDR3 is CASSSRDRGLYEQYF. The DNA of the CDR3 is TGTGCCAGCAGCTCCCGGGACAGGGGGCTTTACGAGCAGTACTTC.

This clonotype was picked up many times. The chain has TRBV5-1 and TRBJ1-6; D not resolved. V lost 2 bases to trimming and J lost 0 bases, with 9 bases between them. The germline V gene has CDR1 SGHRS and CDR2 YFSETQ. The CDR3 is made up of 16 amino acids. The CDR3 DNA reads as TGCGCCAGCAGCTTCATATTTTTCTCCTATAATTCACCCCTCCACTTT. It specifies CASSFIFFSYNSPLHF.

This rearrangement joins TRBV20-1 to TRBJ1-2, with 7 positions matching TRBD1. In germline, CDR1 is DFQATT, CDR2 SNEGSKA (reference sequence). After removal of 5 bases from V and 8 bases from J, the junction contained 8 bases not matched to a gene. This CDR3 spans 12 amino acids. CDR3 DNA: TGCAGTGCTCTGACAGGGTTGGGAGGCTACACCTTC. It is translated as CSALTGLGGYTF.

J is TRBJ2-1 and V is TRBV6-5; D gene ambiguous. The CDR3 is 12 amino acids. Trimming took 4 bases from V and 3 from J, leaving 4 bases between them. Looked up from germline, CDR1 is MNHEY and CDR2 is SVGAGI. The CDR3 DNA reads as TGTGCCAGCAGTTCGAACTACAATGAGCAGTTCTTC. This encodes CASSSNYNEQFF.

In its sample, this clonotype was seen a few times. V is TRBV20-1 and J is TRBJ1-2; 7 bases map to TRBD1. CDR1 and CDR2 from the germline V gene are DFQATT and SNEGSKA (reference sequence). With 0 bases clipped from V and 5 bases from J, the junction kept 9 bases outside the gene matches. This CDR3 comprises 15 residues. CDR3 loop: CSARDPWTGGYGYTF. DNA of the CDR3: TGCAGTGCTAGAGATCCTTGGACAGGCGGGTATGGCTACACCTTC.

V gene TRBV29-1 combines with J gene TRBJ1-1; D unresolved. Germline CDR1 is SQVTM and CDR2 is ANQGSEA. The V gene lost 7 bases and the J gene lost 5 bases, with 14 bases spanning the gap. CDR3 size: 12 residues. The CDR3 sequence is CSALNPGTEAFF. The CDR3 DNA reads as TGCAGCGCCCTGAACCCTGGTACTGAAGCTTTCTTT.

This clonotype showed up just a few times. The J gene is TRBJ1-2, the V gene TRBV29-1, with a tentative D call TRBD1 (6 bases). Germline assignment: CDR1 SQVTM and CDR2 ANQGSEA. The CDR3 runs to 13 residues. Trimming shortened V by 3 bases and J by 2 bases, and 10 bases separated the two germline ends. As DNA, the CDR3 is TGCAGCGTTGACCACAGGGAGAACTATGGCTACACCTTC. Residues: CSVDHRENYGYTF.

This clonotype showed up just a few times. The CDR3 bases are TGTGCCAGCAGTGAGACAGGGGGTACCTACGAGCAGTACTTC. It specifies CASSETGGTYEQYF. The V call is TRBV6-1, the J call TRBJ2-7; TRBD1 matches 9 bases. The CDR3 is 14 amino acids. The V segment lost 3 bases and the J segment 2 bases; nucleotides outside the gene matches: 2. In germline, CDR1 is MNHNS, CDR2 SASEGT.

The rearrangement uses TRBV29-1 and TRBJ2-1; TRBD2 matches at 11 bases. Germline V gives CDR1 SQVTM, CDR2 ANQGSEA. The CDR3 is 16 amino acids. V was pared by 3 bases and J by 2 bases, with 6 bases of the junction left unmatched. In DNA, the CDR3 is TGCAGCGTTGAGACTAGCGGGAAGATTACCTACAATGAGCAGTTCTTC. Protein: CSVETSGKITYNEQFF.

This clonotype has a handful of counts. This chain connects TRBV7-9 to TRBJ1-3, with unresolved D. This CDR3 has 17 amino acids. CDR1 SEHNR and CDR2 FQNEAQ come from the germline V gene (reference sequence). Deletions cut 4 bases from V and 0 bases from J, with 16 bases between. The CDR3 sequence: CASSSTIWTVSGNTIYF. The CDR3, as DNA: TGTGCCAGCAGCTCCACCATCTGGACGGTCTCTGGAAACACCATATATTTT.

The chain carries TRBV4-1 and TRBJ2-7; TRBD2 matches at 9 bases. The CDR3 runs to 15 residues. The J segment lost 2 bases and the V segment lost 1 base, leaving 3 bases of the junction unmatched. Germline CDR1 reads MGHRA; CDR2 reads YSYEKL. The CDR3 sequence: CASSQGGGGAYEQYF. The CDR3 DNA sequence: TGCGCCAGCAGCCAAGGTGGCGGGGGGGCCTACGAGCAGTACTTC.

The chain recombines TRBV6-2 or TRBV6-3 with TRBJ2-1, with D perhaps TRBD1 (8 bases). The CDR3 spans 15 residues. The V gene lost 6 bases and the J gene lost 5 bases, with 17 bases spanning the gap. Germline CDR1 MNHEY, CDR2 SVGEGT. This CDR3 reads CASRPTGGVDNEQFF. The CDR3 DNA follows: TGTGCCAGCAGACCCACAGGGGGGGTGGACAATGAGCAGTTCTTC.

This clonotype was observed many times. The chain links TRBV27 to TRBJ1-2; TRBD1 might be the D (5 bases). The germline V gene encodes CDR1 MNHEY and CDR2 SMNVEV (reference sequence). This CDR3 is 15 amino acids long. V was cut by 3 bases and J by 8 bases, with 19 bases left in between. The CDR3 is CASSLGGDLTRGYTF. The DNA of the CDR3 is TGTGCCAGCAGTTTGGGGGGGGACCTAACTAGAGGCTACACCTTC.

This chain connects TRBV5-5 to TRBJ2-2, with D possibly being TRBD2 (6 bases). V was clipped by 2 bases and J by 1 base, with 30 bases between them. Germline loops: CDR1 SGHKS, CDR2 YYEKEE (reference sequence). The CDR3 is 22 residues long. The CDR3 is CASSLLCALRRGDTLNTGELFF. In DNA, the CDR3 is TGTGCCAGCAGCTTACTTTGCGCTTTGAGGAGGGGCGACACCTTGAACACCGGGGAGCTGTTTTTT. The complete variable domain, with remaining parts taken from reference TRBV5-5 and TRBJ2-2, reads DAGVTQSPTHLIKTRGQQVTLRCSPISGHKSVSWYQQVLGQGPQFIFQYYEKEERGRGNFPDRFSARQFPNYSSELNVNALLLGDSALYLCASSLLCALRRGDTLNTGELFFGEGSRLTVL.

This clonotype was seen only a few times. The chain uses TRBV9 and TRBJ2-3; D remains ambiguous. The germline V and J ends were trimmed by 4 bases and 2 bases, with 11 bases remaining between them. CDR1 and CDR2 (germline): SGDLS, YYNGEE. The CDR3 is made up of 14 amino acids. Here the CDR3 reads CASSPGPPTDTQYF. The CDR3 DNA sequence: TGTGCCAGCAGCCCCGGGCCTCCCACAGATACGCAGTATTTT.

This clonotype was seen more than once but under ten times. This chain connects TRBV6-5 to TRBJ1-5; 9 bases map to TRBD1. Germline CDR1 MNHEY, CDR2 SVGAGI. The CDR3 loop spans 14 amino acids. V gave up 5 bases and J gave up 6 bases; unmatched junction bases: 5. Here the CDR3 DNA reads TGTGCCAGCAGTCCGGGACAGGGTCTTCAGCCCCAGCATTTT. This codes for CASSPGQGLQPQHF.

This chain connects TRBV20-1 to TRBJ1-1; D perhaps matches TRBD1 (5 bases). V shed 0 bases and J shed 3 bases, with 11 bases lying between them. The CDR3 loop spans 14 amino acids. CDR1 and CDR2 (germline): DFQATT, SNEGSKA (reference sequence). The CDR3 sequence: CSARDPEGYTEAFF. In DNA form, the CDR3 reads TGCAGTGCTAGAGATCCAGAGGGGTACACTGAAGCTTTCTTT.

V is TRBV6-5 and J is TRBJ2-7, with D perhaps matching TRBD1 (6 bases). The CDR3 loop spans 16 amino acids. Trimming cost V 0 bases and J 5 bases, with 17 bases left between them. Germline CDR1 is MNHEY and CDR2 is SVGAGI. In DNA, the CDR3 is TGTGCCAGCAGTTACTCCTACGGACAGCCGGATGACGAGCAGTACTTC. Its protein product is CASSYSYGQPDDEQYF.